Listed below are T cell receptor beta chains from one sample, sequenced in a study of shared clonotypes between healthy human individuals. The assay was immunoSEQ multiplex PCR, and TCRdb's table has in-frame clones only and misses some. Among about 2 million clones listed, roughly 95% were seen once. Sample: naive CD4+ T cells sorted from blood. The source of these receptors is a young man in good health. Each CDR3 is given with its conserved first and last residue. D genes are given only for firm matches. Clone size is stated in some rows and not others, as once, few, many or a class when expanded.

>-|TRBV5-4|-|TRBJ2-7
CASSSGTGRDEQYF
TGTGCCAGCAGCTCCGGGACGGGCAGGGACGAGCAGTACTTC
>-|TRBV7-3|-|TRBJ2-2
CASSLNRNTGELFF
TGTGCCAGCAGCTTAAACCGGAACACCGGGGAGCTGTTTTTT
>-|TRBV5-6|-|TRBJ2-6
CASTSVKLLISGANVLTF
TGTGCCAGCACCAGCGTTAAATTGCTGATCTCTGGGGCCAACGTCCTGACTTTC
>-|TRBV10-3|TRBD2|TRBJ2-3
CAISGGEGQYF
TGTGCCATCAGTGGCGGGGAGGGGCAGTATTTT
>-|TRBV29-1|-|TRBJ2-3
CSVDPGSTDTQYF
TGCAGCGTTGATCCGGGGAGCACAGATACGCAGTATTTT
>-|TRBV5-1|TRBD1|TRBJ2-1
CASGQGFNEQFF
TGCGCCAGCGGACAGGGTTTCAATGAGCAGTTCTTC
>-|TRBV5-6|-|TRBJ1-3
CASAIGGRGNTIYF
TGTGCCAGTGCAATCGGGGGTCGCGGAAACACCATATATTTT
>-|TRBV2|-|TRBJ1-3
CAGSSGNTIYF
TGTGCCGGAAGCTCTGGAAACACCATATATTTT
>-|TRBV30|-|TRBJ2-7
CAWSTGPSEQYF
TGTGCCTGGAGTACGGGGCCCTCAGAGCAGTACTTC
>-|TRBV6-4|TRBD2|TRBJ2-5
CASSPPLAGGPRETQYF
TGTGCCAGCAGCCCCCCACTAGCGGGAGGGCCTCGGGAGACCCAGTACTTC
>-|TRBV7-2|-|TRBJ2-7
CASSFVGEQYF
TGTGCCAGCAGCTTCGTCGGAGAGCAGTACTTC
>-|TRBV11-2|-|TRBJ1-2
CASSLGRFGYTF
TGTGCCAGCAGCTTGGGCAGGTTTGGCTACACCTTC
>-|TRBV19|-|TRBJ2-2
CASSQQGYTGELFF
TGTGCCAGTAGTCAACAGGGTTACACCGGGGAGCTGTTTTTT
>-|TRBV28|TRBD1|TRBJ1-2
CASSLPTGDYGYTF
TGTGCCAGCAGTTTACCCACAGGGGACTATGGCTACACCTTC
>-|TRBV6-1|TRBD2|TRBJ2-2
CASKVLAENTGELFF
TGTGCCAGCAAGGTGCTAGCGGAAAACACCGGGGAGCTGTTTTTT
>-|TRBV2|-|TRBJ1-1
CASRVNTEAFF
TGTGCCAGTAGGGTGAACACTGAAGCTTTCTTT
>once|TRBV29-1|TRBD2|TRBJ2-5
CSGGLAGGIETQYF
TGCAGCGGTGGACTAGCGGGAGGAATAGAGACCCAGTACTTC